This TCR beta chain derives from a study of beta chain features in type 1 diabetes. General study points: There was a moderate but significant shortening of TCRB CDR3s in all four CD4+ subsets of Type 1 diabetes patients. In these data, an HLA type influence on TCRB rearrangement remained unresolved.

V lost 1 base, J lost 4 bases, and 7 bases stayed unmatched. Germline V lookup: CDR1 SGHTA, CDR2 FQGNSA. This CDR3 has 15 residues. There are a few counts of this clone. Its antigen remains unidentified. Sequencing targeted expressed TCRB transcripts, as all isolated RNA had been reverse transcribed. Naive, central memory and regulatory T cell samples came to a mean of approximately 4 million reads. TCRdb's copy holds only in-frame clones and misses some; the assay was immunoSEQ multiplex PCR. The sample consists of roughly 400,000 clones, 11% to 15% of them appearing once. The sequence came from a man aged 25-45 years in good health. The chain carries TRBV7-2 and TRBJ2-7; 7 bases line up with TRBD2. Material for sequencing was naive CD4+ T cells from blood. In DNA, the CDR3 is TGTGCCAGCAGCTTAGACGGGAGGTCGGGATACGAGCAGTACGTC. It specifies CASSLDGRSGYEQYV.